Below are 10 T cell receptor beta chains sequenced from a single sample in a study of T cell clonality in common variable immunodeficiency. Their recognized antigens are unknown. Assay used: immunoSEQ multiplex PCR; TCRdb lists only in-frame clones, some missing. The specimen has some 13,000 clones, none found just once. Points from the study as a whole: Fewer deletions and N-nucleotide insertions were reportedly seen in common variable immunodeficiency TCR beta sequences.

The specimen sequenced was peripheral blood mononuclear cells. All receptors derive from a human donor with common variable immunodeficiency.

Judged by abundance, this clone is medium-sized. The CDR3 end is not reached by the read, which stops 3 residues before it; the germline J gene fills it in. This chain joins TRBV14 and TRBJ2-5; 7 bases agree with TRBD1. The germline V gene encodes CDR1 SGHDN and CDR2 FVKESK. Trimming took 3 bases from V and 5 from J; bases not matched to a gene: 6. This CDR3 spans 14 amino acids. CDR3 DNA (partial): TGTGCCAGCAGCCATTTGCAGGGGGAGGAGACC. Its protein is CASSHLQGEET. The whole CDR3 sequence reads CASSHLQGEETQYF.

Only a few counts were recorded for this clone. The sequence runs out 3 residues before the end of the CDR3; the remainder is reconstructed from the germline J gene. The chain joins TRBV30 to TRBJ1-2; 9 nucleotides line up with TRBD1. J lost 6 bases, V lost 2 bases, and 4 bases had no gene match. The CDR3 has 13 amino acids. CDR1 and CDR2 from the germline V gene are GTSNPN and SVGIG (reference sequence). Partial CDR3 DNA: TGTGCCTGGAGTCAAACAGGGGGCGATGGC. This translates into CAWSQTGGDG. The whole CDR3 reads CAWSQTGGDGYTF.

On this clone itself: The missing CDR3 end, 3 residues past where the read stops, is filled in from the germline J gene. V and J are TRBV18 and TRBJ1-3, with TRBD1 identical over 7 bases. The length of the CDR3 is 16 residues. Losses at the gene ends were 5 bases for V and 0 bases for J; bases not matched to a gene: 7. The V gene's germline CDR1 is KGHSH and CDR2 LQKENI. The CDR3 is CASSVQDRISGNTIYF. Partial CDR3 DNA: TGTGCCAGCTCAGTTCAGGACAGGATCTCTGGAAACACC.

This clone was picked up many times. The observed sequence ends 3 residues before the CDR3 terminus, with the missing tail filled in from the germline J gene. This rearrangement joins TRBV18 to TRBJ1-1; TRBD1 agrees at 9 bases. V shed 3 bases, J shed 6 bases, and the junction held 5 bases outside the gene matches. CDR3 length: 14 amino acids. Germline CDR1 reads KGHSH; CDR2 reads LQKENI. CDR3 region: CASSPDRGTPEAFF. Partial CDR3 DNA: TGTGCCAGCTCACCCGACAGGGGGACCCCTGAA.

Only a few counts were recorded for this clone. The CDR3 bases that were read are TGTGCCAGCAGTGAACATCTTACCAGGGGGCACCAAGAGACC. This sequence encodes CASSEHLTRGHQET. The full CDR3 reads CASSEHLTRGHQETQYF. This chain uses TRBV6-1 with TRBJ2-5, with 8 bases aligning to TRBD1. The sequenced fragment ends 3 residues before the CDR3 boundary, so the rest is inferred from the germline J gene. The V gene's germline CDR1 is MNHNS and CDR2 SASEGT. This CDR3 region has 17 residues. J was trimmed by 0 bases and V by 2 bases; bases with no gene match: 8.

CDR3 DNA, as far as it was read: TGTGCCTGGAGTGTACAGGGACCGAGCTATGGC. It yields the protein CAWSVQGPSYG. Given in full, the CDR3 is CAWSVQGPSYGYTF. This chain joins TRBV30 and TRBJ1-2, with a possible D match to TRBD1 (6 bases). Sequencing ends 3 residues short of the CDR3 end; the germline J gene provides the rest. V gave up 0 bases and J gave up 4 bases, with 12 bases separating them. The germline gives CDR1 GTSNPN, CDR2 SVGIG (reference sequence). The length of the CDR3 is 14 residues. Full variable domain (remainder filled in from reference TRBV30 and TRBJ1-2): SQTIHQWPATLVQPVGSPLSLECTVEGTSNPNLYWYRQAAGRGLQLLFYSVGIGQISSEVPQNLSASRPQDRQFILSSKKLLLSDSGFYLCAWSVQGPSYGYTFGSGTRLTVV.

This clone came up a few times. The CDR3 sequence: CASSPFLMGQQSTDTQYF. Partial CDR3 DNA: TGTGCCAGCTCACCATTCCTAATGGGGCAGCAAAGCACAGATACG. The chain has TRBV18 and TRBJ2-3, with a weak D call TRBD1 (5 bases). The read ends 3 residues shy of where the CDR3 ends; the end is completed using the germline J gene. V lost 2 bases, J lost 0 bases, and 18 bases lay in between. The CDR3 spans 18 residues. Per germline, CDR1 KGHSH and CDR2 LQKENI.

Remarks on this clone: The CDR3 extends 3 residues past the end of the read, so its final part is completed from the germline J gene. The chain has TRBV2 and TRBJ2-5; 7 bases map to TRBD1. The V and J ends lost 6 bases and 2 bases, in that order; junction bases with no gene match: 6. From germline, CDR1 is SNHLY and CDR2 FYNNEI. CDR3 length equals 14 residues. Partial CDR3 DNA: TGTGCCAGCAGGGTTTGGGACAGACAAGAGACC. As protein: CASRVWDRQET. Given in full, the CDR3 is CASRVWDRQETQYF.

This clone was counted between two and nine times. The CDR3 end is not reached by the read, which stops 3 residues before it; the germline J gene fills it in. The V and J genes are TRBV20-1 and TRBJ2-1; D remains unclear. With 0 bases removed from V and 5 bases from J, the gap between germline ends came to 14 bases. CDR1 DFQATT and CDR2 SNEGSKA come from the germline V gene (reference sequence). This CDR3 has 15 amino acids. The CDR3 loop is CSARDLRTVDNEQFF. Incomplete CDR3 DNA: TGCAGTGCTAGAGATCTCCGTACGGTAGACAATGAG.

With regard to this clone: The DNA ends 3 residues before the CDR3 does, and the rest of the CDR3 is filled in from the germline J gene. The gene calls are TRBV19 and TRBJ2-7; 7 nucleotides match TRBD1. There are 14 residues in the CDR3. Germline assignment: CDR1 LNHDA and CDR2 SQIVND (reference sequence). V dropped 5 bases and J dropped 3; count of bases not matched to a gene: 7. The CDR3 sequence: CASSRDSDNYEQYF. The covered CDR3 bases are TGTGCCAGTAGTCGGGACAGCGACAACTACGAG.